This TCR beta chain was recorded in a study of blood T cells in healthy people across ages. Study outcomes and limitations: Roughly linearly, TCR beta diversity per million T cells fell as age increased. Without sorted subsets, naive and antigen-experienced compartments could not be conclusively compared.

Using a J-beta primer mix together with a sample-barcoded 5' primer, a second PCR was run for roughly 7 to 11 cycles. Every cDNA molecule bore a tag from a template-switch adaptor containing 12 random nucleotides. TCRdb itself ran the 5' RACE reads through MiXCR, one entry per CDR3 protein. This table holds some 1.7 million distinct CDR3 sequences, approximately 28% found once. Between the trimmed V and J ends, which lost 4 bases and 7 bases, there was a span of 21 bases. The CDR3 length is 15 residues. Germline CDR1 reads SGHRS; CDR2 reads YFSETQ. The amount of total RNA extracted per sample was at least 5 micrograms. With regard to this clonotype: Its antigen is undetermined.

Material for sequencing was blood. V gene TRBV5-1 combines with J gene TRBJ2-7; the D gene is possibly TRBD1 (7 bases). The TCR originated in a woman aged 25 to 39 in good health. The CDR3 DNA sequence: TGCGCCAGCAGCCCGGAGGGACAGCACCTCAATGAGCAGTACTTC. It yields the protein CASSPEGQHLNEQYF.